This T cell receptor (beta chain) was identified in a study of cytomegalovirus exposure and HLA in healthy donors. PCR involved 60 Vbeta and 13 Jbeta primers. Profiled with immunoSEQ multiplex PCR; TCRdb holds only in-frame clones, not every one. This table holds around 130,000 clones, 77% found once. About this clone itself: Its antigen is not identified.

Overall study findings and caveats: Confirmation was obtained in vitro that a few CMV-associated chains are specific for CMV antigens. Reported results showed that the classifier diagnosed cytomegalovirus status with high specificity and sensitivity.

The receptor was isolated from a man younger than 35 in good health and CMV-seropositive. The sample was PBMCs.

The CDR3 DNA reads TGTGCCAGCAGTTCCTCCACTAGCTCCTATAATTCACCCCTCCACTTT. This encodes CASSSSTSSYNSPLHF. The chain is built from TRBV6-5 and TRBJ1-6, with D unclear. The CDR3 sequence is 16 residues long. The germline V gene encodes CDR1 MNHEY and CDR2 SVGAGI. V was clipped by 4 bases and J by 0 bases, with 10 bases between them.